The sequence of this TCR beta chain was determined in a study of T cell repertoires in ileal Crohn's disease. Generated by immunoSEQ multiplex PCR, the TCRdb table keeps only in-frame clones and is missing some. The sample includes 5,000 to 6,500 clones, about 85% of them seen just once. The V end lost 0 bases, the J end lost 7 bases, and 13 bases lay between the germline ends. The CDR3 is 16 amino acids. Germline V gives CDR1 LGHNA, CDR2 YSLEER. This clone was seen more than once but under ten times. The antigen is undetermined. Study-level findings and limits: Every patient over 26.8% clonality showed endoscopic recurrence.

This TCR was recovered from an adult with Crohn's disease. The chain combines TRBV4-3 with TRBJ1-6; D gene uncertain. The sample comprised ileal tissue. The DNA of the CDR3 is TGCGCCAGCAGCCAAGATCGGGGTCAGTCGAATTCACCCCTCCACTTT. Protein: CASSQDRGQSNSPLHF.